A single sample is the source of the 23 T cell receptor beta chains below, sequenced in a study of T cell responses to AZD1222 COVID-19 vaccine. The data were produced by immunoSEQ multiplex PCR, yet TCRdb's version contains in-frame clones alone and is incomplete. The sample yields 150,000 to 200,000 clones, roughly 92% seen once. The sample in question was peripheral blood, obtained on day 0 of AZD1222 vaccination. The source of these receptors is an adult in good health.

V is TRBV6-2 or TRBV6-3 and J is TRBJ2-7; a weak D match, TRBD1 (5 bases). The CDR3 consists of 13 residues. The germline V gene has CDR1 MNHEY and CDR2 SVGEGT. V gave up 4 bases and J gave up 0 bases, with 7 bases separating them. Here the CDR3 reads CASSSGISYEQYF. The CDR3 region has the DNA TGTGCCAGCAGTTCAGGGATCTCCTACGAGCAGTACTTC.

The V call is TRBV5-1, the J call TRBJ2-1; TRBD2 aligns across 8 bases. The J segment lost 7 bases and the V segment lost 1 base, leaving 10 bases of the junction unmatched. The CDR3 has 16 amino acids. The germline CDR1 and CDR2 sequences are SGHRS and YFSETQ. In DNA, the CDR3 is TGCGCCAGCAGCTTGTTGGCAAGCGGGAGTGTAAATGAGCAGTTCTTC. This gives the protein CASSLLASGSVNEQFF.

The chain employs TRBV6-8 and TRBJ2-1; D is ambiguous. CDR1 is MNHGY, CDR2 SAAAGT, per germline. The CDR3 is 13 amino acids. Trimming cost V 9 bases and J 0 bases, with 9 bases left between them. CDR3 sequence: CASQIYSYNEQFF. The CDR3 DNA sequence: TGTGCCAGTCAGATATACTCCTACAATGAGCAGTTCTTC.

CDR3 in DNA: TGTGCCAGCAGTGGCTTTGGTGAGCAGTTCTTC. This sequence encodes CASSGFGEQFF. This chain links TRBV27 with TRBJ2-1, with no clear D. Germline CDR1 and CDR2: MNHEY and SMNVEV (reference sequence). The CDR3 totals 11 residues. Trimming took off 5 bases at V and 9 bases at J, with 8 bases between the two ends.

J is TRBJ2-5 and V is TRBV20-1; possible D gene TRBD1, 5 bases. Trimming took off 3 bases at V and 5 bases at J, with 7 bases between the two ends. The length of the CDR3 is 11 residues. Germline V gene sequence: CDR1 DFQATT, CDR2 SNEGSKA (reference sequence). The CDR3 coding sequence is TGCAGTGCTAGTGGGGCGGAGACCCAGTACTTC. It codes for CSASGAETQYF.

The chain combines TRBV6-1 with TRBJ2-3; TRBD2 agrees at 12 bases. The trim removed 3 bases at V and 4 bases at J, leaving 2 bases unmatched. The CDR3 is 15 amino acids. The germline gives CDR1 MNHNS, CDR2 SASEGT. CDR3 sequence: CASSDLAGGPDTQYF. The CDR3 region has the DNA TGTGCCAGCAGTGACCTAGCGGGAGGGCCAGATACGCAGTATTTT.

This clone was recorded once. The DNA for the CDR3 is TGCGCCAGCAGTGAGTCGAAGGCCAGGCCTGGGGAGACCCAGTACTTC. Protein sequence: CASSESKARPGETQYF. The chain uses TRBV10-2 and TRBJ2-5; D unclear. The ends were cut back, 0 bases at V and 5 bases at J, with 16 bases in the middle. The CDR3 has 16 residues. CDR1 and CDR2 (germline): WSHSY, SAAADI.

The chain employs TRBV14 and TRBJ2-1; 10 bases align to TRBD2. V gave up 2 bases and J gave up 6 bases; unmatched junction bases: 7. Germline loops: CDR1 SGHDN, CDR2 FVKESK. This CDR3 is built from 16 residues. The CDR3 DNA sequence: TGTGCCAGCAGCCAAATCGGGCTAGCGGGAGTCAATGAGCAGTTCTTC. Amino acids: CASSQIGLAGVNEQFF.

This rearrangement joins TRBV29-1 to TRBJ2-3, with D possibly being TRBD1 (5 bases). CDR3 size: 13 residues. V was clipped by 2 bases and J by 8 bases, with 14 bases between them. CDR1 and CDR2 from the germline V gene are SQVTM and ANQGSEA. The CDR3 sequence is CSVEKGMEVTQYF. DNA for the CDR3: TGCAGCGTTGAAAAGGGGATGGAAGTTACGCAGTATTTT.

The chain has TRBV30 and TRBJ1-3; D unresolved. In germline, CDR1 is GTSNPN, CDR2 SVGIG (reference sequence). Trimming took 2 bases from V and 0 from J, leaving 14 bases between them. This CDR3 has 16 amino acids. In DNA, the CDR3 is TGTGCCTGGAGTCTCCCGTTGAGCCCCTCTGGAAACACCATATATTTT. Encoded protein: CAWSLPLSPSGNTIYF.

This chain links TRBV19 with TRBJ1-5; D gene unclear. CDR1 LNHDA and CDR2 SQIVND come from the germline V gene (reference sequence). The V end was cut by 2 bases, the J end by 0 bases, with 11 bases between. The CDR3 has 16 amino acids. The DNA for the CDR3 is TGTGCCAGTAGTATATCCGGCTCCATTAGCAATCAGCCCCAGCATTTT. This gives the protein CASSISGSISNQPQHF.

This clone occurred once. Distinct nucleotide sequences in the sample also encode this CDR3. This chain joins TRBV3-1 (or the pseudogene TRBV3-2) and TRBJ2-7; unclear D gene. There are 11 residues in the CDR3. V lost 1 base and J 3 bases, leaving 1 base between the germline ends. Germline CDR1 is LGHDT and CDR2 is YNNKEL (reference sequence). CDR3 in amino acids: CASSQGYEQYF. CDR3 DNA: TGTGCCAGCAGCCAAGGCTACGAGCAGTACTTC.

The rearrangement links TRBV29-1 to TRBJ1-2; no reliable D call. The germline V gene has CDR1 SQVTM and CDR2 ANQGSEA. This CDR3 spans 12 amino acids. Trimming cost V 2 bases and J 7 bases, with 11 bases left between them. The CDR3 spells CSVERTSRGYTF. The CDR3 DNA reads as TGCAGCGTTGAACGGACGTCGCGTGGCTACACCTTC.

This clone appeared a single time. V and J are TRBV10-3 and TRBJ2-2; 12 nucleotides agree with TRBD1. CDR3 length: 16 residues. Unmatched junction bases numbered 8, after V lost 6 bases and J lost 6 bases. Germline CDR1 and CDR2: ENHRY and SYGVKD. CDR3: CAIRRDRGPQPGELFF. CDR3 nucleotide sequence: TGTGCCATCAGGCGGGACAGGGGGCCTCAACCCGGGGAGCTGTTTTTT.

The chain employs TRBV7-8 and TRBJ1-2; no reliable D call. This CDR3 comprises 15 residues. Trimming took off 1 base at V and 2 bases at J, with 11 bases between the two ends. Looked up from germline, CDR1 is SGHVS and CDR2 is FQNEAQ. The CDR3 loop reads CASSLVGPTNYGYTF. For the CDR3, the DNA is TGTGCCAGCAGCTTAGTTGGGCCGACAAACTATGGCTACACCTTC.

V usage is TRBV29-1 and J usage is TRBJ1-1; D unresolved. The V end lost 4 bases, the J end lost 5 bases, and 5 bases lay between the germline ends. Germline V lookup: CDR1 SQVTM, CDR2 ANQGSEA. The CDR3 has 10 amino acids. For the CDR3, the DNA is TGCAGCGTTGCGGAAACTGAAGCTTTCTTT. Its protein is CSVAETEAFF.

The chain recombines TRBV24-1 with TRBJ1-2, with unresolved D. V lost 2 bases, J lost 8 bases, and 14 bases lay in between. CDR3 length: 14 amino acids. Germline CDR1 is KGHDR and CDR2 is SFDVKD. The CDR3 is CATSDSGGPEGYTF. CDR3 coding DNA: TGTGCCACCAGTGATTCCGGCGGCCCGGAAGGCTACACCTTC.

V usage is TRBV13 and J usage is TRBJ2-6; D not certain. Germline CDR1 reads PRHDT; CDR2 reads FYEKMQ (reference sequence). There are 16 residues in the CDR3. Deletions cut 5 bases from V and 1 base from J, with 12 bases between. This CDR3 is CASSPDGWSGANVLTF. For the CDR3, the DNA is TGTGCCAGCAGCCCCGACGGGTGGTCTGGGGCCAACGTCCTGACTTTC.

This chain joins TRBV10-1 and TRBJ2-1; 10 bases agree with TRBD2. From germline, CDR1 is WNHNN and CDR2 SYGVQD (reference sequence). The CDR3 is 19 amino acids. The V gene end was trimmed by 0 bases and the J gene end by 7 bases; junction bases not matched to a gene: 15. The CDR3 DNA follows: TGCGCCAGCAGTGAGTCGGCTAGCGGGAGCCCCGCCCAAGAAAATGAGCAGTTCTTC. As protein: CASSESASGSPAQENEQFF.

The CDR3 loop reads CSVRGASQETQYF. CDR3 nucleotide sequence: TGCAGCGTCCGAGGGGCTTCGCAAGAGACCCAGTACTTC. The gene calls are TRBV29-1 and TRBJ2-5; D could derive from TRBD1 or TRBD2 (5 bases each). The CDR3 extends over 13 amino acids. CDR1 and CDR2 from the germline V gene are SQVTM and ANQGSEA. Trimming took 6 bases from V and 2 from J, leaving 13 bases between them.

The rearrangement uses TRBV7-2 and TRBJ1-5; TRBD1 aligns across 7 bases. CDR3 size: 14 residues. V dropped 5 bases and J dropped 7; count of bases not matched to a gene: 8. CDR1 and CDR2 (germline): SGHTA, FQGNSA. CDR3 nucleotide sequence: TGTGCCAGCAGCGCAAGACAGGGTCGGCAGCCCCAGCATTTT. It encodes CASSARQGRQPQHF.

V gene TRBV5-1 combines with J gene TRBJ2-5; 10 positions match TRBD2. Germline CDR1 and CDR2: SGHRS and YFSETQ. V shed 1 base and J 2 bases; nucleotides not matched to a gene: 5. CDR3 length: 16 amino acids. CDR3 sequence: CASSLSPSGGQETQYF. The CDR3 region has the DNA TGCGCCAGCAGCTTGTCGCCTAGCGGGGGACAAGAGACCCAGTACTTC.

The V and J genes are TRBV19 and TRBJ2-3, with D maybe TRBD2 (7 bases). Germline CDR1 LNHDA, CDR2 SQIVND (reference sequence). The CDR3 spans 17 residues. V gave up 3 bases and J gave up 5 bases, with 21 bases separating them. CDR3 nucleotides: TGTGCCAGTAGTATTTCGGGGGGCCCCGAGGTTGGAGATACGCAGTATTTT. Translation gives CASSISGGPEVGDTQYF.